A single sample is the source of the 19 T cell receptor beta chains below, sequenced in a study of blood T cells in healthy people across ages. Then a second PCR, running roughly 7 to 11 cycles, was carried out with a sample-barcoded 5' primer and a J-beta primer mix. MiXCR, run by TCRdb on the 5' RACE reads, gives a single entry per CDR3 protein. The sample contains approximately 730,000 distinct CDR3 sequences, about 53% of which appear only once. Source material: blood. These receptors all stem from a man older than 75 in good health.

This clonotype was seen more than once but under ten times. The chain employs TRBV11-2 and TRBJ2-5, with unresolved D. The CDR3 has 15 residues. From germline, CDR1 is SGHAT and CDR2 FQNNGV. V lost 1 base and J 5 bases, leaving 14 bases between the germline ends. The chain's CDR3 is CASSLGIQPEETQYF. The CDR3 bases are TGTGCCAGCAGCTTAGGAATCCAGCCCGAGGAGACCCAGTACTTC. Full variable domain (outside the CDR3, taken from reference TRBV11-2 and TRBJ2-5): EAGVAQSPRYKIIEKRQSVAFWCNPISGHATLYWYQQILGQGPKLLIQFQNNGVVDDSQLPKDRFSAERLKGVDSTLKIQPAKLEDSAVYLCASSLGIQPEETQYFGPGTRLLVL.

The J gene is TRBJ2-5, the V gene TRBV2, with D possibly TRBD2 on 6 matching bases. Germline V gene sequence: CDR1 SNHLY, CDR2 FYNNEI. Trimming removed 5 bases from V and 11 bases from J, with 18 bases in between. The CDR3 covers 13 residues. As DNA, the CDR3 is TGTGCCAGCAGTCCCCCACTCCCGGGGGAGCAGTACTTC. Its protein product is CASSPPLPGEQYF.

This clonotype turned up a few times. The chain couples TRBV11-1 to TRBJ1-1, with D possibly TRBD1 on 5 matching bases. V dropped 6 bases and J dropped 0 bases, with 11 bases sitting between them. Germline CDR1 SGHAT, CDR2 FQDESV (reference sequence). The CDR3 has 14 amino acids. The CDR3 region is CASSSTDMNTEAFF. The CDR3 DNA is TGTGCCAGCAGTTCGACAGATATGAACACTGAAGCTTTCTTT.

This chain uses TRBV2 with TRBJ1-4; D unclear. Germline loops: CDR1 SNHLY, CDR2 FYNNEI. V was pared by 1 base and J by 14 bases, with 11 bases between. This CDR3 is built from 12 residues. CDR3 protein: CASSEDGRYLFF. The CDR3 bases are TGTGCCAGCAGTGAAGACGGCAGATATCTGTTTTTT.

This chain uses TRBV20-1 with TRBJ2-1, with TRBD2 as a possible D gene (5 bases). The CDR3 contains 13 residues. Germline V CDR1 and CDR2: DFQATT, SNEGSKA (reference sequence). Trimming pared 1 base from V and 4 bases from J, leaving 8 bases between. The DNA of the CDR3 is TGCAGTGCTAGAGGGCCGGGGTACAATGAGCAGTTCTTC. Protein: CSARGPGYNEQFF.

The V call is TRBV12-3 or TRBV12-4, the J call TRBJ2-1; TRBD2 aligns across 11 bases. After removal of 8 bases from V and 4 bases from J, the junction contained 10 bases not matched to a gene. This CDR3 comprises 16 residues. CDR3 protein: CASRNQGTSGYNEQFF. The DNA for the CDR3 is TGTGCCAGCCGAAATCAAGGGACTAGCGGATACAATGAGCAGTTCTTC.

The chain carries TRBV5-1 and TRBJ2-5, with 7 bases lining up with TRBD2. The J call could be wrong; TRBJ2-7 is a better fit for the DNA end. This CDR3 contains 15 residues. Germline CDR1 SGHRS, CDR2 YFSETQ. The CDR3: CASSWSSGPGYEQYF. For the CDR3, the DNA is TGCGCCAGCAGCTGGTCTAGCGGTCCAGGTTACGAGCAGTACTTC.

This clonotype came up once. The rearrangement uses TRBV7-2 and TRBJ2-7; the match to TRBD2 covers 11 bases. Germline trimming cut 1 base from V and 7 bases from J; bases unmatched to any gene: 9. The length of the CDR3 is 16 residues. Germline V gives CDR1 SGHTA, CDR2 FQGNSA. CDR3 nucleotide sequence: TGTGCCAGCAGCTTAGTTGGGACTAGCGGATTGGGAGAGCAGTACTTC. It is translated as CASSLVGTSGLGEQYF.

This clonotype was observed a handful of times. The chain employs TRBV25-1 and TRBJ2-7; maybe TRBD2 (6 bases). The CDR3 loop spans 15 amino acids. Deletions cut 8 bases from V and 4 bases from J, with 21 bases between. From germline, CDR1 is MGHDK and CDR2 SYGVNS. The CDR3 is CASQAGFGLVYEQYF. The CDR3 DNA is TGTGCCAGCCAGGCGGGGTTCGGGTTGGTGTACGAGCAGTACTTC.

The chain employs TRBV6-2 or TRBV6-3 and TRBJ2-3; weak D call: TRBD2 (5 bases). CDR3 length equals 14 residues. The V end was cut by 2 bases, the J end by 14 bases, with 20 bases between. Germline V gene data show CDR1 as MNHEY and CDR2 as SVGEGT. DNA of the CDR3: TGTGCCAGCAGTTACGTTTCCGGCGGGCGATACGCGTATTTT. Its translation: CASSYVSGGRYAYF.

This clonotype was seen more than once but under ten times. The chain has TRBV2 and TRBJ2-7; 11 positions match TRBD2. Germline lookup yields CDR1 SNHLY and CDR2 FYNNEI. V lost 4 bases and J lost 2; bases outside the gene matches: 4. The length of the CDR3 is 15 residues. CDR3 DNA sequence: TGTGCCAGCAGTGCGGGTAGCGGGAGGGCCTACGAGCAGTACTTC. Translated: CASSAGSGRAYEQYF.

V is TRBV4-1 and J is TRBJ2-1; no clear D gene. V shed 1 base and J shed 8 bases, with 21 bases lying between them. Per germline, CDR1 MGHRA and CDR2 YSYEKL. This CDR3 spans 17 amino acids. The CDR3: CASSQVLLGALAHEQFF. CDR3 coding DNA: TGCGCCAGCAGCCAAGTTTTGCTTGGTGCATTAGCACATGAGCAGTTCTTC.

The chain joins TRBV27 to TRBJ2-4; no firm D call. The CDR3 covers 13 residues. V was cut by 5 bases and J by 9 bases, with 14 bases left in between. Germline V lookup: CDR1 MNHEY, CDR2 SMNVEV (reference sequence). Written as DNA, the CDR3 is TGTGCCAGCAGTGCCTCGACATTAAGCATTCAGTACTTC. Translating gives CASSASTLSIQYF.

This clonotype was recorded once. The chain has TRBV12-3 or TRBV12-4 and TRBJ2-5; D remains unclear. The last part of the DNA fits TRBJ2-7 better; the J call may be wrong. The CDR3 has 12 residues. CDR3 bases: TGTGCCAGCAGTTTCGTCATCTACGAGCAGTACTTC. Its protein is CASSFVIYEQYF.

The genes are TRBV28 and TRBJ1-6; D is undetermined. The CDR3 extends over 16 amino acids. Germline CDR1 is MDHEN and CDR2 is SYDVKM. The V gene lost 5 bases and the J gene lost 7 bases, with 18 bases spanning the gap. As DNA, the CDR3 is TGTGCCAGCAGTCAGGATATACTGGGATCAAATTCACCCCTCCACTTT. Amino acids: CASSQDILGSNSPLHF.

V usage is TRBV27 and J usage is TRBJ2-1; D is perhaps TRBD2 (6 bases). CDR3 size: 17 residues. V was cut by 8 bases and J by 0 bases, with 20 bases left in between. Germline CDR1 is MNHEY and CDR2 is SMNVEV (reference sequence). Here the CDR3 reads CASAPSGWFGSYNEQFF. Here the CDR3 DNA reads TGTGCCAGCGCCCCCAGCGGGTGGTTCGGCTCCTACAATGAGCAGTTCTTC.

Concerning this clonotype itself: At one boundary the junction diverges from the germline segment, which might be a read error. V is TRBV20-1 and J is TRBJ2-1; possible D gene TRBD2, 6 bases. Germline lookup yields CDR1 DFQATT and CDR2 SNEGSKA (reference sequence). The CDR3 has 11 amino acids. This CDR3 reads CSARGDYEQFF. CDR3 in DNA: TGCAGTGCGAGAGGGGACTATGAGCAGTTCTTC.

This chain uses TRBV29-1 with TRBJ2-5; D not resolved. The V gene's germline CDR1 is SQVTM and CDR2 ANQGSEA. The CDR3 spans 11 residues. V was pared by 5 bases and J by 5 bases, with 9 bases between. This CDR3 is CSVWVFETQYF. The DNA of the CDR3 is TGCAGCGTTTGGGTATTTGAGACCCAGTACTTC.

V is TRBV5-1 and J is TRBJ1-1; perhaps TRBD1 as D (5 bases). Trimming pared 7 bases from V and 2 bases from J, leaving 12 bases between. This CDR3 region has 13 residues. Germline CDR1 reads SGHRS; CDR2 reads YFSETQ. The CDR3 region is CASQRDLNTEAFF. The CDR3 DNA is TGCGCCAGCCAAAGGGACCTCAACACTGAAGCTTTCTTT.